Below are 5 T cell receptor beta chains sequenced from a single sample in a study of STAT5B mutations in CD4+ large granular lymphocyte leukemia. Here immunoSEQ multiplex PCR was the method, and the copy in TCRdb shows in-frame clones only, minus some. The sample includes roughly 34,000 clones, approximately 82% seen only once; the top ten take about 6.6%. Sequenced input: CD4+ T cells from blood buffy coats. The receptors derive from a human donor in good health.

This clone was picked up a small number of times. This chain uses TRBV29-1 with TRBJ1-1; D not certain. The CDR3 contains 13 residues. Deletions cut 4 bases from V and 0 bases from J, with 9 bases between. The germline gives CDR1 SQVTM, CDR2 ANQGSEA. In DNA, the CDR3 is TGCAGCGTTGCTGGCGACATGAACACTGAAGCTTTCTTT. It codes for CSVAGDMNTEAFF.

This chain links TRBV13 with TRBJ2-2; either TRBD1 or TRBD2 may fit D (6 bases each). The CDR3 consists of 16 residues. Trimming shortened V by 6 bases and J by 4 bases, and 18 bases separated the two germline ends. Germline values: CDR1 PRHDT, CDR2 FYEKMQ (reference sequence). The CDR3 spells CASSKGGNRLTGELFF. For the CDR3, the DNA is TGTGCCAGCAGTAAGGGGGGCAACCGGCTCACCGGGGAGCTGTTTTTT.

This sequence joins TRBV11-3 and TRBJ2-5; 8 bases align to TRBD2. V shed 5 bases and J 4 bases; nucleotides not matched to a gene: 12. Germline-derived CDR1 and CDR2 are SGHNT and YENEEA. This CDR3 is 16 amino acids long. The DNA of the CDR3 is TGTGCCAGCAGCCCCTTGGGGGGACTAGGATTAGAGACCCAGTACTTC. Translation gives CASSPLGGLGLETQYF.

V and J are TRBV7-6 and TRBJ2-3; the D gene is possibly TRBD2 (5 bases). Germline CDR1 reads SGHVS; CDR2 reads FNYEAQ. Between the trimmed V and J ends, which lost 4 bases and 9 bases, there was a span of 17 bases. The CDR3 runs 14 residues. The CDR3 region is CASSSALGSSTQYF. Here the CDR3 DNA reads TGTGCCAGCAGCTCCGCCCTAGGGAGTAGCACGCAGTATTTT.

The chain employs TRBV11-3 and TRBJ1-1, with D possibly matching TRBD1 (6 bases). This CDR3 region has 12 residues. From germline, CDR1 is SGHNT and CDR2 YENEEA. Trimming cost V 8 bases and J 5 bases, with 12 bases left between them. The CDR3 DNA reads as TGTGCCAGCTCCCGCAGGGGAACTGAAGCTTTCTTT. Its protein is CASSRRGTEAFF.